What follows describes a single T cell receptor beta chain. CDR3 size: 15 residues. In germline, CDR1 is LGHDT, CDR2 YNNKEL (reference sequence). After removal of 2 bases from V and 10 bases from J, the junction contained 8 bases not matched to a gene. This record belongs to a study of T cell responses to AZD1222 COVID-19 vaccine. Only in-frame clones appear in the TCRdb table, and some are missing; sequencing was by immunoSEQ multiplex PCR. This sample has about 100,000 clones, with 80% to 95% found just once. This chain connects TRBV3-1 (or the pseudogene TRBV3-2) to TRBJ1-6, with 7 bases matching TRBD1. Source: peripheral blood, taken on day 0 of AZD1222 vaccination. The sequence was collected from an adult in good health. This CDR3 is CASSQLTGVGSPLHF. As DNA, the CDR3 is TGTGCCAGCAGCCAACTAACAGGGGTCGGGTCACCCCTCCACTTT.